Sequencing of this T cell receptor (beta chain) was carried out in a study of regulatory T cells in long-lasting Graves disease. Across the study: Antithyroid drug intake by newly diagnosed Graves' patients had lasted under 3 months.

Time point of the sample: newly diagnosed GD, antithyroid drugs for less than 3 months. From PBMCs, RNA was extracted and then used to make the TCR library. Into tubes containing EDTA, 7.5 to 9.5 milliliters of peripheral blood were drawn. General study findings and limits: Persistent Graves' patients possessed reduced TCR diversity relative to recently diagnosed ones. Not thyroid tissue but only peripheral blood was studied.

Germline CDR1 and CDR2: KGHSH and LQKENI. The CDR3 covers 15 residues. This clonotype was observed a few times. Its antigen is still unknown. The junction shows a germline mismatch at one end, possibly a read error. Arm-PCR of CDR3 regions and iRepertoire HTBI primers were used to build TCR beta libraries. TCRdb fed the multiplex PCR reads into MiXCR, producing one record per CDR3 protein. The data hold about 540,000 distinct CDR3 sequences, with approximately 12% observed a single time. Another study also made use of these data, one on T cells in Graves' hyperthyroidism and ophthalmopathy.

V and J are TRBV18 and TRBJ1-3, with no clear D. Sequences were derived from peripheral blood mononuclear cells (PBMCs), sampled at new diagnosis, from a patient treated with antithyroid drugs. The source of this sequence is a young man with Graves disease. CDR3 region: CASSAASSSGSTIYF. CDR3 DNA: TGTGCCAGCTCCGCAGCCTCTTCGTCTGGAAGCACCATATATTTT. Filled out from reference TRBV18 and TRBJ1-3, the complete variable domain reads NAGVMQNPRHLVRRRGQEARLRCSPMKGHSHVYWYRQLPEEGLKFMVYLQKENIIDESGMPKERFSAEFPKEGPSILRIQQVVRGDSAAYFCASSAASSSGSTIYFGEGSWLTVV.